In its sample, the clone carrying this TCR beta chain was seen a few times. Its target is unknown. Trimming removed 6 bases at V and 6 bases at J, with 9 bases between. The CDR3 runs 12 residues. After 5'RACE with constant-segment primers, TCR alpha and TCR beta cDNA libraries carrying sample barcodes and UMIs were obtained. Via MiXCR, TCRdb re-called the 5' RACE reads, giving one row per CDR3 protein. This table has about 340,000 distinct CDR3 sequences, over 10% appearing once. The sample comes from a study of T-cell memory formation after mild COVID-19. Points from the study as a whole: Mainly CM and EM harbored the contracting CD4+ clones; mainly EMRA harbored the CD8+ ones. Among clones peaking at day 37 in the second wave, SARS-CoV-2 specificity remained unconfirmed. Clones contracting across day 15 to 85 had a balanced CD4/CD8 profile; later expanding clones leaned CD4+.

The sample taken for sequencing was PBMCs or a T cell subset sorted from them (not recorded which). The source of this sequence is a man between 18 and 29 years old who had mild COVID-19 (a few samples of this study predate the infection). Cell type and time point are not known. The rearrangement links TRBV12-3 or TRBV12-4 to TRBJ2-4; unclear D gene. CDR3 sequence: CASSSPSNIQYF. As DNA, the CDR3 is TGTGCCAGCAGCTCGCCTTCAAACATTCAGTACTTC.